One T cell receptor beta chain is described in this entry. The source of the sample is a study of blood T cell repertoires in COVID-19. Study-level background: Samples representing acute and convalescent COVID-19 were sourced from the United States, Italy and Spain. The analysed material was cDNA or gDNA that came from T cells, B-cell-depleted T cells, or PBMCs.

As handled by the study authors: Reference gene primer amplification yielded estimated nucleated cell counts. Data came from immunoSEQ multiplex PCR; TCRdb stores just in-frame clones and leaves some out. V and J calls and clone size are given by that table; D and trimming were obtained from the DNA. The sample has some 23,000 clones, approximately 88% seen once. In germline, CDR1 is DFQATT, CDR2 SNEGSKA (reference sequence). The CDR3 has 11 amino acids. This receptor was identified in a human donor with active COVID-19. The donor label of this sample is uncertain. The V call is TRBV20-1, the J call TRBJ2-7, with 10 bases aligning to TRBD2. What was sequenced was peripheral blood. The DNA of the CDR3 is TGCTCCAGCGGGAGGGCCAACGAGCAGTACTTC. This encodes CSSGRANEQYF.